This T cell receptor (beta chain) was retrieved from a study of blood T cells in healthy people across ages. Regarding the study as a whole: CMV infection status of these donors was not known.

Sample-barcoded 5' priming and a J-beta primer mix drove a second PCR of roughly 6 to 12 cycles. One entry per CDR3 protein, called by TCRdb with MiXCR from the 5' RACE reads. The sample consists of about 1 million distinct CDR3 sequences, around 25% of them appearing once. This clonotype has just a few counts. Antigen: not known. These same data were also listed under a study on T cells of mothers and their children. That report notes: The donors comprised several children and their three healthy Caucasian mothers.

The origin of this receptor is a girl under 10 years old in good health. The sample taken for sequencing was blood.

CDR3 coding DNA: TGTGCCAGCACCATTAGAGGAGGCTACAATGAGCAGTTCTTC. Its translation is CASTIRGGYNEQFF. The V call is TRBV28, the J call TRBJ2-1, with D tentatively TRBD2 (5 bases). Per the germline V gene, CDR1 is MDHEN and CDR2 is SYDVKM. The V and J ends lost 7 bases and 3 bases respectively, with 13 bases between them. This CDR3 is 14 amino acids long.